Listed below are T cell receptor beta chains from one sample, sequenced in a study of PD-L1 blockade in urothelial cancer. The data were produced by immunoSEQ multiplex PCR, yet TCRdb's version contains in-frame clones alone and is incomplete. The sample contains some 40,000 clones, about 80% of which appear only once. The input for sequencing was PBMCs, taken around atezolizumab (anti-PD-L1) treatment. These receptors were collected from a man aged 40-50 years with urothelial cancer. Both conserved end residues are part of each CDR3. The order of the fields is D gene, CDR3 length, J gene, V gene, clone size, CDR3 protein, CDR3 DNA. A D gene is named only where the DNA matches it firmly. Clone size is stated in some rows and not others, as once, few, many or a class when expanded.

d_call: -
cdr3_length: 14
j_call: TRBJ2-7
v_call: TRBV7-2
clone_size: -
cdr3_aa: CASSSRLTSYEQYF
cdr3_nt: TGTGCCAGCAGCTCTAGACTTACCTCCTACGAGCAGTACTTC

d_call: -
cdr3_length: 15
j_call: TRBJ1-3
v_call: TRBV28
clone_size: -
cdr3_aa: CASSLRDPTLNTIYF
cdr3_nt: TGTGCCAGCAGTCTCCGGGATCCAACCTTAAACACCATATATTTT

d_call: TRBD1
cdr3_length: 15
j_call: TRBJ2-3
v_call: TRBV9
clone_size: -
cdr3_aa: CASRTGTASTDTQYF
cdr3_nt: TGTGCCAGCAGAACCGGGACAGCCTCCACAGATACGCAGTATTTT

d_call: -
cdr3_length: 14
j_call: TRBJ2-2
v_call: TRBV28
clone_size: -
cdr3_aa: CASSLGGLTGELFF
cdr3_nt: TGTGCCAGCAGTTTGGGGGGGCTTACCGGGGAGCTGTTTTTT

d_call: -
cdr3_length: 9
j_call: TRBJ2-1
v_call: TRBV29-1
clone_size: once
cdr3_aa: CSVGQEQFF
cdr3_nt: TGCAGCGTTGGACAGGAGCAGTTCTTC

d_call: TRBD2
cdr3_length: 16
j_call: TRBJ2-1
v_call: TRBV7-7
clone_size: -
cdr3_aa: CASSPRLAGLTNEQFF
cdr3_nt: TGTGCTAGCAGCCCGAGACTAGCGGGATTGACAAATGAGCAGTTCTTC

d_call: -
cdr3_length: 13
j_call: TRBJ2-1
v_call: TRBV7-3
clone_size: -
cdr3_aa: CASSSGLNNEQFF
cdr3_nt: TGTGCCAGCAGCTCAGGACTAAACAATGAGCAGTTCTTC

d_call: -
cdr3_length: 13
j_call: TRBJ1-1
v_call: TRBV6-1
clone_size: -
cdr3_aa: CASSQGRDTEAFF
cdr3_nt: TGTGCCAGCAGCCAAGGGAGGGACACTGAAGCTTTCTTT

d_call: TRBD1
cdr3_length: 14
j_call: TRBJ1-1
v_call: TRBV18
clone_size: -
cdr3_aa: CASSRDRANTEAFF
cdr3_nt: TGTGCCAGCTCACGAGACAGGGCTAACACTGAAGCTTTCTTT

d_call: -
cdr3_length: 14
j_call: TRBJ2-3
v_call: TRBV19
clone_size: -
cdr3_aa: CASSMGLRTDTQYF
cdr3_nt: TGTGCCAGTAGTATGGGCCTCCGCACAGATACGCAGTATTTT

d_call: TRBD1
cdr3_length: 15
j_call: TRBJ1-1
v_call: TRBV5-8
clone_size: -
cdr3_aa: CASSWRGQANTEAFF
cdr3_nt: TGTGCCAGCAGCTGGAGGGGACAGGCCAACACTGAAGCTTTCTTT

d_call: -
cdr3_length: 14
j_call: TRBJ1-4
v_call: TRBV6-5
clone_size: -
cdr3_aa: CASSSGGENEKLFF
cdr3_nt: TGTGCCAGCAGCTCCGGGGGGGAAAATGAAAAACTGTTTTTT

d_call: TRBD1
cdr3_length: 15
j_call: TRBJ2-3
v_call: TRBV29-1
clone_size: once
cdr3_aa: CSVEATGLSTDTQYF
cdr3_nt: TGCAGCGTTGAGGCGACAGGGCTTAGCACAGATACGCAGTATTTT

d_call: TRBD1
cdr3_length: 13
j_call: TRBJ1-1
v_call: TRBV7-9
clone_size: -
cdr3_aa: CASSVQGSTEAFF
cdr3_nt: TGTGCCAGCAGCGTACAGGGGAGCACTGAAGCTTTCTTT

d_call: -
cdr3_length: 19
j_call: TRBJ2-3
v_call: TRBV4-1
clone_size: -
cdr3_aa: CASSQERGGLAAITDTQYF
cdr3_nt: TGCGCCAGCAGCCAAGAAAGGGGGGGATTAGCGGCCATCACAGATACGCAGTATTTT

d_call: TRBD2
cdr3_length: 15
j_call: TRBJ2-1
v_call: TRBV11-2
clone_size: -
cdr3_aa: CASSLGLAGTGEQFF
cdr3_nt: TGTGCCAGCAGCTTGGGGCTAGCGGGAACGGGTGAGCAGTTCTTC

d_call: TRBD1
cdr3_length: 15
j_call: TRBJ1-5
v_call: TRBV11-2
clone_size: -
cdr3_aa: CASSLGQGSNQPQHF
cdr3_nt: TGTGCCAGCAGCTTAGGACAGGGAAGCAATCAGCCCCAGCATTTT

d_call: TRBD1
cdr3_length: 15
j_call: TRBJ1-2
v_call: TRBV6-1
clone_size: -
cdr3_aa: CASTRGSGGIYGYTF
cdr3_nt: TGTGCCAGCACGCGAGGATCAGGGGGCATCTATGGCTACACCTTC

d_call: -
cdr3_length: 13
j_call: TRBJ2-5
v_call: TRBV23-1
clone_size: -
cdr3_aa: CASKLKTQETQYF
cdr3_nt: TGCGCCAGCAAACTAAAGACCCAGGAGACCCAGTACTTC

d_call: -
cdr3_length: 16
j_call: TRBJ2-5
v_call: TRBV4-1
clone_size: -
cdr3_aa: CASSQDPGGLQETQYF
cdr3_nt: TGCGCCAGCAGCCAAGACCCAGGGGGACTTCAAGAGACCCAGTACTTC